This TCR beta chain stems from a study of PD-1 blockade in classical Hodgkin lymphoma. The study's findings and limits: Repertoire difference causes, possibly disease activity or prior therapy, remain undefined. Reported findings placed baseline TCR diversity lower in newly diagnosed patients (compared with healthy donors).

Clones were read by immunoSEQ multiplex PCR, and TCRdb kept only the in-frame ones, dropping some. The sample consists of about 34,000 clones, about 89% of them appearing once. Note on this clone: What it binds is unknown.

Described time point: newly diagnosed, previously untreated cHL patient sample. Magnetic depletion of unwanted cells isolated CD4+ T cells from thawed PBMCs. PBMCs from patients with newly diagnosed, untreated classical Hodgkin lymphoma served as a comparison group for the relapsed/refractory trial patients. CDR1 is SEHNR, CDR2 FQNEAQ, per germline (reference sequence). V was clipped by 4 bases and J by 6 bases; unmatched bases: 5. The CDR3 is made up of 15 amino acids. The clonotype comes from a human donor with classical Hodgkin lymphoma. Input material: CD4+ T cells from blood. V usage is TRBV7-9 and J usage is TRBJ2-1; TRBD2 aligns across 11 bases. The CDR3 sequence: CASSSPGTSGNEQFF. As DNA, the CDR3 is TGTGCCAGCAGCTCCCCCGGGACTAGCGGCAATGAGCAGTTCTTC.